Below, 28 T cell receptor beta chains from the same sample are listed, as sequenced in a study of early T cells in non-severe SARS-CoV-2 infection. MiXCR, run by TCRdb on the 5' RACE reads, gives a single entry per CDR3 protein. This repertoire shows around 82,000 distinct CDR3 sequences, about 11% found once; its top ten account for about 4.8%. The sequenced sample consisted of whole blood. Every receptor here comes from an adult who was a healthcare worker with PCR-confirmed SARS-CoV-2 infection or an uninfected control (not recorded which).

The chain has TRBV12-3 or TRBV12-4 and TRBJ2-2, with 8 bases that match TRBD2. The CDR3 sequence is 13 residues long. The CDR3 coding sequence is TGTGCAGCGGGGGAAACGAACACCGGGGAGCTGTTTTTT. It encodes CAAGETNTGELFF.

The sample holds many counts of this clonotype. The chain couples TRBV7-9 to TRBJ2-2; no firm D call. Germline assignment: CDR1 SEHNR and CDR2 FQNEAQ (reference sequence). Trimming shortened V by 5 bases and J by 4 bases, and 8 bases separated the two germline ends. The CDR3 has 13 residues. CDR3 residues: CASSIGRTGELFF. The CDR3, as DNA: TGTGCCAGCAGCATTGGACGCACCGGGGAGCTGTTTTTT.

V usage is TRBV12-5 and J usage is TRBJ2-2; D may be TRBD1 (5 bases). V lost 0 bases, J lost 3 bases, and 11 bases lay in between. Germline assignment: CDR1 LGHNT and CDR2 FRNRAP. This CDR3 contains 16 residues. The CDR3 loop reads CASGLVSRVDTGELFF. CDR3 coding DNA: TGTGCTAGTGGTTTGGTTTCCAGGGTCGACACCGGGGAGCTGTTTTTT.

The chain joins TRBV11-2 to TRBJ2-1; D gene uncertain. This CDR3 contains 14 residues. The V gene lost 4 bases and the J gene lost 6 bases, with 13 bases spanning the gap. The germline gives CDR1 SGHAT, CDR2 FQNNGV. In DNA, the CDR3 is TGTGCCAGCAGCTCTATGGACGGATTCAATGAGCAGTTCTTC. The encoded protein is CASSSMDGFNEQFF.

This clonotype was observed many times. The gene calls are TRBV9 and TRBJ2-6; D possibly matches TRBD1 or TRBD2 (5 bases each). V lost 0 bases and J 6 bases, leaving 7 bases between the germline ends. This CDR3 is 14 amino acids long. In germline, CDR1 is SGDLS, CDR2 YYNGEE. The CDR3 loop reads CASSVEGPANVLTF. In nucleotides, the CDR3 is TGTGCCAGCAGCGTAGAGGGACCGGCCAACGTCCTGACTTTC.

The rearrangement uses TRBV7-9 and TRBJ1-1, with TRBD1 matching over 11 bases. CDR1 SEHNR and CDR2 FQNEAQ come from the germline V gene (reference sequence). The V gene end was trimmed by 6 bases and the J gene end by 12 bases; junction bases not matched to a gene: 12. The CDR3 has 14 residues. The CDR3 DNA is TGTGCCAGCAGTCTGCTGAAGGGACAGGGGGGAACTTTCTTT. Protein product: CASSLLKGQGGTFF.

The CDR3 loop reads CASSPPPNTEAFF. The CDR3 DNA reads TGTGCCAGCAGCCCACCCCCAAACACTGAAGCTTTCTTT. This sequence joins TRBV7-9 and TRBJ1-1; D remains ambiguous. Trimming removed 5 bases at V and 2 bases at J, with 9 bases between. The CDR3 totals 13 residues. Germline CDR1 reads SEHNR; CDR2 reads FQNEAQ (reference sequence).

This clonotype was picked up a small number of times. The chain has TRBV3-1 and TRBJ2-7, with 8 bases aligning to TRBD1. J gave up 9 bases and V 10 bases, and 11 bases lay outside the gene matches. The CDR3 is made up of 12 amino acids. Per germline, CDR1 LGHDT and CDR2 YNNKEL (reference sequence). The CDR3 region is CATNSGQGPQYF. The CDR3, as DNA: TGTGCCACCAACTCTGGACAGGGTCCGCAGTACTTC.

In this sample, this clonotype turned up a few times. V and J are TRBV14 and TRBJ1-2; TRBD1 agrees at 9 bases. CDR3 length: 15 residues. V gave up 3 bases and J gave up 8 bases; unmatched junction bases: 10. Germline loops: CDR1 SGHDN, CDR2 FVKESK. CDR3 in DNA: TGTGCCAGCAGCCAGGTCGGGACAGGGCTTAGGGGCTACACCTTC. Translating gives CASSQVGTGLRGYTF.

The rearrangement uses TRBV4-2 and TRBJ2-4; 8 nucleotides match TRBD2. CDR3 length: 13 residues. CDR1 and CDR2 from the germline V gene are LGHNA and YNFKEQ. The V gene end was trimmed by 4 bases and the J gene end by 8 bases; junction bases not matched to a gene: 4. CDR3 amino acids: CASSRGLVDIQYF. CDR3 in DNA: TGTGCCAGCAGCCGGGGACTAGTTGACATTCAGTACTTC.

On this clonotype: A much larger clone lies a single base off, so this may be a read error. V is TRBV18 and J is TRBJ2-5; D gene unclear. From germline, CDR1 is KGHSH and CDR2 LQKENI. V was cut by 9 bases and J by 5 bases, with 16 bases left in between. The CDR3 contains 13 residues. CDR3 protein: CARSSESRETQYF. The CDR3, as DNA: TGTGCCAGATCATCAGAGTCGAGGGAGACCCAGTACTTC.

The CDR3: CSVVAGEETQYF. CDR3 sequence (DNA): TGCAGCGTTGTTGCGGGGGAAGAGACCCAGTACTTC. V gene TRBV29-1 combines with J gene TRBJ2-5; TRBD2 agrees at 7 bases. Trimming at V came to 4 bases and at J to 3 bases, leaving 2 bases not matched to a gene. The germline V gene encodes CDR1 SQVTM and CDR2 ANQGSEA. CDR3 length: 12 amino acids.

This clonotype has a handful of counts. The chain has TRBV6-2 or TRBV6-3 and TRBJ1-2; TRBD1 matches at 7 bases. This CDR3 region has 16 residues. V shed 6 bases, J shed 4 bases, and the junction held 14 bases outside the gene matches. From germline, CDR1 is MNHEY and CDR2 SVGEGT. The CDR3, as DNA: TGTGCCAGCAGCCACCGGGACAGCCGATCTATCTATGGCTACACCTTC. Protein sequence: CASSHRDSRSIYGYTF.

This clonotype was observed many times. This rearrangement joins TRBV12-3 or TRBV12-4 to TRBJ2-5, with 8 bases identical to TRBD2. The CDR3 has 16 residues. Trimming took 1 base from V and 5 from J; bases not matched to a gene: 9. This CDR3 reads CASSLDVGGAVETQYF. CDR3 DNA sequence: TGTGCCAGCAGTTTAGACGTCGGGGGGGCCGTGGAGACCCAGTACTTC.

This clonotype was recorded at least ten times. V is TRBV5-5 and J is TRBJ1-4; TRBD1 matches 11 bases. Germline V gives CDR1 SGHKS, CDR2 YYEKEE (reference sequence). The CDR3 runs 15 residues. The trim removed 4 bases at V and 7 bases at J, leaving 6 bases unmatched. The CDR3 sequence is CASSMGQGVLEKLFF. The DNA for the CDR3 is TGTGCCAGCAGCATGGGACAGGGGGTACTTGAAAAACTGTTTTTT. The whole variable domain, filled in from reference TRBV5-5 and TRBJ1-4, reads DAGVTQSPTHLIKTRGQQVTLRCSPISGHKSVSWYQQVLGQGPQFIFQYYEKEERGRGNFPDRFSARQFPNYSSELNVNALLLGDSALYLCASSMGQGVLEKLFFGSGTQLSVL.

This clonotype was detected ten times or more. The rearrangement joins TRBV20-1 to TRBJ1-3; TRBD1 matches at 8 bases. This CDR3 region has 13 residues. V was clipped by 5 bases and J by 6 bases; unmatched bases: 6. The germline gives CDR1 DFQATT, CDR2 SNEGSKA (reference sequence). Written as DNA, the CDR3 is TGCAGTGCTTTGACAGGGGCTGAAAACACCATATATTTT. It codes for CSALTGAENTIYF.

This chain connects TRBV10-3 to TRBJ2-1; the D gene is possibly TRBD2 (6 bases). Trimming left V 6 bases short and J 8 bases short, with 11 bases between. The CDR3 totals 12 residues. Germline values: CDR1 ENHRY, CDR2 SYGVKD. The CDR3 region is CAIRGLRDEQFF. CDR3 DNA: TGTGCCATCAGGGGACTCCGCGATGAGCAGTTCTTC.

V is TRBV5-5 and J is TRBJ1-2; D remains ambiguous. The CDR3 sequence is 13 residues long. Germline V gives CDR1 SGHKS, CDR2 YYEKEE (reference sequence). V shed 1 base and J shed 2 bases, with 6 bases lying between them. The CDR3 DNA sequence: TGTGCCAGCAGCTTGTCCGGGAACTATGGCTACACCTTC. It codes for CASSLSGNYGYTF. Combining the CDR3 with reference TRBV5-5 and TRBJ1-2 gives the whole variable domain DAGVTQSPTHLIKTRGQQVTLRCSPISGHKSVSWYQQVLGQGPQFIFQYYEKEERGRGNFPDRFSARQFPNYSSELNVNALLLGDSALYLCASSLSGNYGYTFGSGTRLTVV.

This clonotype was observed a handful of times. The V call is TRBV24-1, the J call TRBJ2-3; 9 bases are a match to TRBD2. CDR1 KGHDR and CDR2 SFDVKD come from the germline V gene. V shed 3 bases, J shed 6 bases, and the junction held 9 bases outside the gene matches. The CDR3 has 16 residues. CDR3 residues: CATSDPLLAGADTQYF. In DNA form, the CDR3 reads TGTGCCACCAGTGATCCCCTTTTAGCGGGGGCGGATACGCAGTATTTT.

CDR3 residues: CASSLGTPSDEQYF. The DNA for the CDR3 is TGCGCCAGCAGCTTGGGCACTCCCTCGGACGAGCAGTACTTC. The chain is built from TRBV5-1 and TRBJ2-7; D is unresolved. The CDR3 spans 14 residues. V was clipped by 0 bases and J by 5 bases, with 12 bases between them. CDR1 is SGHRS, CDR2 YFSETQ, per germline.

The genes are TRBV10-3 and TRBJ1-5; 9 nucleotides line up with TRBD1. The CDR3 has 13 amino acids. Germline loops: CDR1 ENHRY, CDR2 SYGVKD. The junction had 2 bases not matched to a gene; V was cut back by 6 bases and J by 5 bases. CDR3 DNA sequence: TGTGCCATCAGCAGGACAGGGGATCAGCCCCAGCATTTT. Translation gives CAISRTGDQPQHF.

At least ten counts were recorded for this clonotype. This rearrangement joins TRBV27 to TRBJ2-1, with TRBD2 matching 7 bases. The germline V gene has CDR1 MNHEY and CDR2 SMNVEV (reference sequence). The CDR3 consists of 17 residues. The V gene end was trimmed by 6 bases and the J gene end by 0 bases; junction bases not matched to a gene: 11. In DNA form, the CDR3 reads TGTGCCAGCAGGCTCCTCCCTAGCGGCGGCTCCTACAATGAGCAGTTCTTC. Translating it yields CASRLLPSGGSYNEQFF.

Ten or more counts support this clonotype. This sequence joins TRBV2 and TRBJ1-2; D perhaps matches TRBD1 (5 bases). The germline V gene has CDR1 SNHLY and CDR2 FYNNEI. Trimming removed 3 bases from V and 4 bases from J, with 9 bases in between. The CDR3 has 13 amino acids. CDR3 amino acids: CASSDRVSYGYTF. CDR3 sequence (DNA): TGTGCCAGCAGTGACAGGGTTAGCTATGGCTACACCTTC.

This clonotype was seen more than once but under ten times. The chain has TRBV11-2 and TRBJ2-5; 7 bases map to TRBD1. With 0 bases clipped from V and 5 bases from J, the junction kept 9 bases outside the gene matches. From germline, CDR1 is SGHAT and CDR2 FQNNGV. This CDR3 spans 16 amino acids. CDR3 protein: CASSLEGQARQETQYF. Written as DNA, the CDR3 is TGTGCCAGCAGCTTAGAAGGACAGGCCCGCCAGGAGACCCAGTACTTC.

This clonotype occurred many times. This chain connects TRBV5-5 to TRBJ2-3; 9 bases agree with TRBD2. CDR1 and CDR2 (germline): SGHKS, YYEKEE (reference sequence). J lost 1 base, V lost 4 bases, and 13 bases had no gene match. There are 18 residues in the CDR3. The CDR3, as DNA: TGTGCCAGCAGCCTGGTCCGCGGGGGGGCCGCGGGCACAGATACGCAGTATTTT. Protein: CASSLVRGGAAGTDTQYF.

This clonotype was seen a few times. The chain recombines TRBV3-1 with TRBJ2-7, with D hard to call. V lost 7 bases to trimming and J lost 0 bases, with 13 bases between them. The CDR3 covers 14 residues. In germline, CDR1 is LGHDT, CDR2 YNNKEL (reference sequence). The CDR3 loop reads CASTNTAGSYEQYF. In DNA, the CDR3 is TGTGCCAGCACAAACACCGCCGGCTCCTACGAGCAGTACTTC.

V is TRBV5-1 and J is TRBJ1-1; D may be TRBD1 (5 bases). V lost 4 bases and J 1 base, leaving 17 bases between the germline ends. The V gene's germline CDR1 is SGHRS and CDR2 YFSETQ. The CDR3 length is 16 residues. This chain's CDR3 is CASSPRTGGENTEAFF. DNA for the CDR3: TGCGCCAGCAGCCCCCGCACGGGGGGGGAGAACACTGAAGCTTTCTTT.

This clonotype was recorded at least ten times. The chain joins TRBV12-5 to TRBJ1-1, with D uncertain. V was shortened by 7 bases and J by 8 bases, with 14 bases between the two germline ends. The CDR3 spans 12 residues. Germline V CDR1 and CDR2: LGHNT, FRNRAP. In nucleotides, the CDR3 is TGTGCTAGTGCCCCCCTTGGGGTGGAAGCTTTCTTT. Its translation: CASAPLGVEAFF.